The 16 T cell receptor beta chains listed next were all sequenced from one sample in a study of blood T cell repertoires in COVID-19. The method was immunoSEQ multiplex PCR; TCRdb's version includes in-frame clones alone and lacks a portion of them. This table holds approximately 75,000 clones, 90% found once. The sequenced sample consisted of peripheral blood. The receptor source for this set is a human donor in a cohort sampled during active COVID-19.

The rearrangement joins TRBV25-1 to TRBJ1-3, with a weak D call TRBD1 (6 bases). The CDR3 totals 12 residues. Germline CDR1 MGHDK, CDR2 SYGVNS. V lost 4 bases and J lost 8, with 9 bases in between. For the CDR3, the DNA is TGTGCCAGCAGTGGTTACAGGGACACCATATATTTT. It translates to CASSGYRDTIYF.

V is TRBV2 and J is TRBJ1-1, with D possibly matching TRBD1 (6 bases). V was clipped by 7 bases and J by 3 bases, with 15 bases between them. Germline V gives CDR1 SNHLY, CDR2 FYNNEI. The CDR3 spans 14 residues. The CDR3 nucleotides are TGTGCCAGCACCGAAGGGGGGGCATACACTGAAGCTTTCTTT. Its protein product is CASTEGGAYTEAFF.

This clone was seen more than once but under ten times. This rearrangement joins TRBV2 to TRBJ2-7; TRBD1 matches at 7 bases. The trim removed 2 bases at V and 2 bases at J, leaving 3 bases unmatched. The CDR3 consists of 14 residues. Germline CDR1 and CDR2: SNHLY and FYNNEI. The CDR3 sequence: CASSERDSPYEQYF. DNA for the CDR3: TGTGCCAGCAGTGAAAGGGACAGTCCCTACGAGCAGTACTTC.

J is TRBJ2-7 and V is TRBV6-2 or TRBV6-3; D possibly corresponds to TRBD1 (6 bases). Deletions cut 5 bases from V and 5 bases from J, with 10 bases between. The CDR3 runs 12 residues. CDR1 is MNHEY, CDR2 SVGEGT, per germline. CDR3 sequence: CASSRGLDEQYF. Written as DNA, the CDR3 is TGTGCCAGCAGTAGGGGGTTAGACGAGCAGTACTTC.

This clone appeared a single time. V usage is TRBV7-2 and J usage is TRBJ2-5, with TRBD2 as a possible D gene (5 bases). From germline, CDR1 is SGHTA and CDR2 FQGNSA. The V end was cut by 5 bases, the J end by 2 bases, with 12 bases between. The CDR3 consists of 14 residues. The CDR3 coding sequence is TGTGCCAGCAGCCCTGGGCGGGCTCAAGAGACCCAGTACTTC. Translating it yields CASSPGRAQETQYF. Filled out from reference TRBV7-2 and TRBJ2-5, the complete variable domain reads GAGVSQSPSNKVTEKGKDVELRCDPISGHTALYWYRQSLGQGLEFLIYFQGNSAPDKSGLPSDRFSAERTGGSVSTLTIQRTQQEDSAVYLCASSPGRAQETQYFGPGTRLLVL.

This chain uses TRBV29-1 with TRBJ2-5; D is perhaps TRBD1 (5 bases). The CDR3 length is 13 residues. Trimming cost V 3 bases and J 4 bases, with 12 bases left between them. CDR1 is SQVTM, CDR2 ANQGSEA, per germline. The CDR3 region has the DNA TGCAGCGTTGAGGGCACAGGAAGAGAGACCCAGTACTTC. It specifies CSVEGTGRETQYF.

V gene TRBV5-1 combines with J gene TRBJ1-3; TRBD1 aligns across 7 bases. Losses at the gene ends were 4 bases for V and 0 bases for J; bases not matched to a gene: 4. The CDR3 is made up of 15 amino acids. CDR1 and CDR2 (germline): SGHRS, YFSETQ. The CDR3, as DNA: TGCGCCAGCAGCGTAACAGGGGTCTCTGGAAACACCATATATTTT. Protein: CASSVTGVSGNTIYF.

The gene calls are TRBV28 and TRBJ2-5; D unresolved. This CDR3 has 14 amino acids. Per the germline V gene, CDR1 is MDHEN and CDR2 is SYDVKM. Trimming shortened V by 6 bases and J by 1 base, and 12 bases separated the two germline ends. This CDR3 is CASRKRQFQETQYF. CDR3 sequence (DNA): TGTGCCAGCAGAAAGAGGCAATTCCAAGAGACCCAGTACTTC.

J is TRBJ2-7 and V is TRBV28; 8 positions match TRBD1. V lost 7 bases, J lost 4 bases, and 12 bases stayed unmatched. This CDR3 spans 15 amino acids. The V gene's germline CDR1 is MDHEN and CDR2 SYDVKM. The CDR3 nucleotides read TGTGCCAGCACCTACCCTGGGACAGGAAAATACGAGCAGTACTTC. Translating it yields CASTYPGTGKYEQYF.

The V gene is TRBV5-5, the J gene TRBJ2-1, with TRBD2 matching over 7 bases. The germline V gene has CDR1 SGHKS and CDR2 YYEKEE (reference sequence). The CDR3 has 15 amino acids. With V trimmed by 0 bases and J by 5 bases, 5 bases remained unmatched. CDR3: CASSLGLGGHNEQFF. CDR3 coding DNA: TGTGCCAGCAGCTTGGGCTTGGGAGGGCACAATGAGCAGTTCTTC.

V and J are TRBV18 and TRBJ1-1, with D uncertain. V was cut by 3 bases and J by 0 bases, with 8 bases left in between. CDR1 is KGHSH, CDR2 LQKENI, per germline. The length of the CDR3 is 14 residues. This CDR3 reads CASSPGVLNTEAFF. In DNA, the CDR3 is TGTGCCAGCTCACCTGGAGTACTGAACACTGAAGCTTTCTTT.

The gene calls are TRBV5-1 and TRBJ2-3; a weak D match, TRBD2 (6 bases). This CDR3 is 14 amino acids long. Germline V gene data show CDR1 as SGHRS and CDR2 as YFSETQ. Trimming cost V 3 bases and J 0 bases, with 8 bases left between them. CDR3 loop: CASSSSGSTDTQYF. The CDR3, as DNA: TGCGCCAGCAGCTCGAGCGGGAGCACAGATACGCAGTATTTT.

This clone occurred once. The chain joins TRBV11-3 to TRBJ2-1, with a tentative D call TRBD1 (8 bases). Trimming took 4 bases from V and 10 from J, leaving 23 bases between them. Germline assignment: CDR1 SGHNT and CDR2 YENEEA. CDR3 length: 16 amino acids. CDR3 amino acids: CASSSGGTGWTEEQFF. In DNA, the CDR3 is TGTGCCAGCAGCTCCGGGGGGACAGGATGGACGGAGGAGCAGTTCTTC.

The CDR3 nucleotides read TGTGCCAGCAGTTCGGGACTAGCGGGGTTCTTCTTC. Amino acid sequence: CASSSGLAGFFF. This chain links TRBV12-3 or TRBV12-4 with TRBJ2-1, with TRBD2 identical over 13 bases. J lost 16 bases, V lost 4 bases, and 4 bases had no gene match. This CDR3 region has 12 residues.

This chain uses TRBV9 with TRBJ2-3; maybe TRBD1 (6 bases). The CDR3 sequence is 16 residues long. In germline, CDR1 is SGDLS, CDR2 YYNGEE. The ends were cut back, 0 bases at V and 3 bases at J, with 14 bases in the middle. The CDR3: CASSVDATGVTDTQYF. DNA for the CDR3: TGTGCCAGCAGCGTAGATGCGACAGGAGTAACAGATACGCAGTATTTT.

This chain connects TRBV5-1 to TRBJ1-6; 7 bases fit TRBD1. The CDR3 length is 19 residues. Germline V gene sequence: CDR1 SGHRS, CDR2 YFSETQ. J gave up 0 bases and V 0 bases, and 9 bases lay outside the gene matches. This chain's CDR3 is CASSLAFRGRGSYNSPLHF. For the CDR3, the DNA is TGCGCCAGCAGCTTGGCCTTCAGGGGGAGAGGCTCCTATAATTCACCCCTCCACTTT.